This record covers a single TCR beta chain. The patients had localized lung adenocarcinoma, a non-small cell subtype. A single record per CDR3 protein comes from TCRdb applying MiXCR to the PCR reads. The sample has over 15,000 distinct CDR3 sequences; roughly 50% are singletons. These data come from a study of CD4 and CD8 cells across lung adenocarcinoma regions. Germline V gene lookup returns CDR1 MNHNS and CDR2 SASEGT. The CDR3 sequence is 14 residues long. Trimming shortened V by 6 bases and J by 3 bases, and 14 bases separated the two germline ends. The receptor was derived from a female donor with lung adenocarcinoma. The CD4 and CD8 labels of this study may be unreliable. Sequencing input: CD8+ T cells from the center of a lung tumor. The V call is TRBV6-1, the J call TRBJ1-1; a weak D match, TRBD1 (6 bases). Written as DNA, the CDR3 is TGTGCCAGCAGACCCAGGGAGGGGGACACTGAAGCTTTCTTT. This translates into CASRPREGDTEAFF.